A selection of T cell receptor beta chains follows, all from one sample in a study of tumor-infiltrating lymphocytes in primary liver carcinoma. One entry per CDR3 protein, called by TCRdb with MiXCR from the multiplex PCR reads. Among around 120,000 distinct CDR3 sequences, approximately 68% were seen once, and the ten largest hold about 8%. The sequencing input was tumor-adjacent normal liver tissue. These receptors were taken from an older woman with primary liver carcinoma and hepatitis B virus infection. Each CDR3 is given with its conserved first and last residue. Fields, in order: V gene, clone size, CDR3 length, D gene, J gene, CDR3 protein, CDR3 DNA. A D gene is named only where the DNA matches it firmly. Clone size is given for some rows only: seen once, a few or many times, or a class if the clone is expanded.

V: TRBV11-2; size: -; length: 13; D: -; J: TRBJ1-1; CDR3: CASRLGANSEAFF; DNA: TGTGCCAGCAGGTTAGGGGCGAACAGTGAAGCTTTCTTC
V: TRBV10-3; size: -; length: 16; D: TRBD2; J: TRBJ2-7; CDR3: CAISESGLADSYEQYF; DNA: TGTGCCATCAGTGAGTCGGGACTAGCGGACTCCTACGAGCAGTACTTC
V: TRBV6-5; size: many; length: 13; D: -; J: TRBJ2-1; CDR3: CASSYSSENEQFF; DNA: TGTGCCAGCAGTTACTCTAGCGAGAATGAGCAGTTCTTC
V: TRBV5-1; size: -; length: 13; D: -; J: TRBJ1-1; CDR3: CASSSDRATEAFF; DNA: TGCGCTAGCAGCTCGGATAGGGCCACTGAAGCTTTCTTT
V: TRBV28; size: -; length: 15; D: -; J: TRBJ2-2; CDR3: CVSSLAGSSTGELFF; DNA: TGTGTCAGCAGTTTAGCAGGGTCGAGTACCGGGGAGCTGTTTTTT
V: TRBV4-1; size: -; length: 16; D: -; J: TRBJ2-2; CDR3: CASSQAGSGHTGGLFF; DNA: TGCGCCAGCAGCCAAGCAGGTAGCGGACACACCGGGGGGCTGTTTTTT
V: TRBV7-8; size: -; length: 16; D: TRBD1; J: TRBJ1-3; CDR3: CASRSRQGLSGNTIYF; DNA: TGTGCCAGCAGGTCACGACAGGGGCTCTCTGGAAACACCATATATTTT
V: TRBV11-2; size: -; length: 19; D: TRBD1; J: TRBJ1-3; CDR3: CANSSRPDRGAYFGNTIYF; DNA: TGTGCCAATAGCTCACGCCCGGACAGGGGAGCGTACTTTGGGAACACCATATATTTT
V: TRBV11-3; size: -; length: 13; D: -; J: TRBJ2-5; CDR3: CASSLGGGETQYF; DNA: TGTGCCAGCAGCTTAGGCGGAGGGGAGACCCAGTACTTC
V: TRBV11-2; size: -; length: 14; D: -; J: TRBJ2-5; CDR3: CASSFGGAGAHQYF; DNA: TGTGCCAGCAGCTTCGGCGGGGCAGGGGCGCACCAGTACTTC
V: TRBV20-1; size: -; length: 17; D: TRBD1; J: TRBJ2-3; CDR3: CSAPPVEGTGNPDTQYF; DNA: TGCAGTGCTCCACCGGTTGAGGGGACAGGGAATCCAGATACGCAGTATTTT
V: TRBV19; size: -; length: 16; D: TRBD1; J: TRBJ1-1; CDR3: CASSIRDRGMNTEAFF; DNA: TGTGCCAGTAGTATAAGGGACAGGGGTATGAACACTGAAGCTTTCTTT
V: TRBV20-1; size: -; length: 13; D: TRBD1; J: TRBJ1-4; CDR3: CNASDRALVKLFF; DNA: TGCAATGCTAGTGACAGGGCGCTAGTTAAACTGTTTTTT
V: TRBV12-3/TRBV12-4; size: -; length: 15; D: TRBD2; J: TRBJ2-5; CDR3: CGSSVLAGIQEAQYF; DNA: TGTGGCAGCAGTGTACTAGCGGGGATCCAAGAGGCCCAGTACTTC
V: TRBV18; size: once; length: 15; D: TRBD1; J: TRBJ1-2; CDR3: CASPPSPGQLGGYTF; DNA: TGTGCCAGCCCACCGAGCCCGGGACAGCTGGGTGGCTACACCTTC
V: TRBV20-1; size: -; length: 15; D: TRBD2; J: TRBJ2-3; CDR3: CSARVLAGNTDMQYF; DNA: TGCAGTGCTAGAGTACTAGCGGGGAACACAGATATGCAGTATTTT
V: TRBV11-3; size: -; length: 17; D: -; J: TRBJ2-1; CDR3: CVSSLDPMSFSYNEQFF; DNA: TGTGTTAGCAGCTTAGATCCCATGAGTTTTTCCTACAATGAGCAGTTCTTC
V: TRBV7-8; size: -; length: 14; D: -; J: TRBJ2-3; CDR3: CASTPNAGTDTHYF; DNA: TGTGCCAGCACCCCTAACGCTGGCACAGATACGCACTATTTT